The T cell receptor (beta chain) described here comes from a study of blood T cell repertoires in COVID-19. Study background: PBMCs, B-cell-depleted T cells, or T cells provided the cDNA or gDNA that made up the material.

Trimming took 10 bases from V and 7 from J, leaving 14 bases between them. Germline lookup yields CDR1 MNHEY and CDR2 SVGAGI. The CDR3 extends over 12 amino acids. TCRdb's copy holds only in-frame clones and misses some; the assay was immunoSEQ multiplex PCR. Of 130,000 or so clones listed, 82% were seen once; the top ten hold about 4.5%. This chain links TRBV6-5 with TRBJ1-3; no clear D. This TCR derives from a woman aged 70-85 years with acute or convalescent COVID-19. Sequencing used peripheral blood. CDR3 residues: CATLDPVNTIYF. For the CDR3, the DNA is TGTGCCACCCTAGACCCGGTGAACACCATATATTTT.